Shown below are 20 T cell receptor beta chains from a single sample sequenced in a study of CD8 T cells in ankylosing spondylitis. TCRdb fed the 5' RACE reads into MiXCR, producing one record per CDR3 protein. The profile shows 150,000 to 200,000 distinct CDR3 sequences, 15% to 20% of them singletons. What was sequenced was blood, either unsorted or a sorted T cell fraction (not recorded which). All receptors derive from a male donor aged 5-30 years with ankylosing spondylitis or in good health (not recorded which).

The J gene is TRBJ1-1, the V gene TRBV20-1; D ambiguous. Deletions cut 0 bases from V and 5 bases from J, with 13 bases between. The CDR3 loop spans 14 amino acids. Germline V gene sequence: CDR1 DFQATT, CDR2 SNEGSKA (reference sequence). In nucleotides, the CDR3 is TGCAGTGCTAGAGAGGGCCTTACGGGTACTGAAGCTTTCTTT. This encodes CSAREGLTGTEAFF.

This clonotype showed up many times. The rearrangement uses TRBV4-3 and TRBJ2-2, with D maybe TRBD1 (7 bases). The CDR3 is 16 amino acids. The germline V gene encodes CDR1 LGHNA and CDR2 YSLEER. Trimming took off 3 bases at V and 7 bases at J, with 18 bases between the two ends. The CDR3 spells CASSQIPGTAGGELFF. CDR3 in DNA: TGCGCCAGCAGCCAGATCCCCGGGACAGCGGGCGGGGAGCTGTTTTTT.

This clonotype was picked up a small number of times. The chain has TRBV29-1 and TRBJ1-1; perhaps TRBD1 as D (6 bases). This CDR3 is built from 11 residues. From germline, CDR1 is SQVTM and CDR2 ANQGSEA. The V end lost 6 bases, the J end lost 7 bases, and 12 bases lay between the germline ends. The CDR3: CSVGQHLEAFF. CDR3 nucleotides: TGCAGCGTCGGACAGCACCTTGAAGCTTTCTTT.

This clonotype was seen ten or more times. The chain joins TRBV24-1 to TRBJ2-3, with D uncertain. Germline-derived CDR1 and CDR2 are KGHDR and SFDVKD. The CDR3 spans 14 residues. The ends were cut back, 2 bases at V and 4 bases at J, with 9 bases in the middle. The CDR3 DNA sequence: TGTGCCACCAGTGATTGGCCGCAGGCAGATACGCAGTATTTT. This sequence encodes CATSDWPQADTQYF.

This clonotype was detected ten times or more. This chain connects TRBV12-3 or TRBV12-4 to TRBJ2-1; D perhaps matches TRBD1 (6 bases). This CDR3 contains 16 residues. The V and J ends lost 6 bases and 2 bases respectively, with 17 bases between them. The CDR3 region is CASRQTGTPTYNEQFF. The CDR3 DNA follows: TGTGCCAGCAGACAAACCGGGACACCTACCTACAATGAGCAGTTCTTC.

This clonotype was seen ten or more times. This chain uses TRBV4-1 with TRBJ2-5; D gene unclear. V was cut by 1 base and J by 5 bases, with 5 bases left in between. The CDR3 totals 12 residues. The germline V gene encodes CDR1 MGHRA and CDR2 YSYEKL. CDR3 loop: CASSQVAETQYF. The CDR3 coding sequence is TGCGCCAGCAGCCAAGTGGCGGAGACCCAGTACTTC.

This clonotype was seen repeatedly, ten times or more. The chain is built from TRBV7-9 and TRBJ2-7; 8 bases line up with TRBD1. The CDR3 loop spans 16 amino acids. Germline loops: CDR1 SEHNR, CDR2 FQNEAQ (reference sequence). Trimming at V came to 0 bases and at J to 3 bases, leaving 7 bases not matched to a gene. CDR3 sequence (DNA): TGTGCCAGCAGCTTAGCTTGGGGGGACAGGAACTACGAGCAGTACGTC. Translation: CASSLAWGDRNYEQYV.

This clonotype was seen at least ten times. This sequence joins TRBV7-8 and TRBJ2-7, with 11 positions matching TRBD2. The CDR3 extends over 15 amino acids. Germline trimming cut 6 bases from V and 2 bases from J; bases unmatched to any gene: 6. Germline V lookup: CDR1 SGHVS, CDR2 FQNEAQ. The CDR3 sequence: CASRDTSGRPYEQYF. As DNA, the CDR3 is TGTGCCAGCAGGGATACTAGCGGGAGACCCTACGAGCAGTACTTC.

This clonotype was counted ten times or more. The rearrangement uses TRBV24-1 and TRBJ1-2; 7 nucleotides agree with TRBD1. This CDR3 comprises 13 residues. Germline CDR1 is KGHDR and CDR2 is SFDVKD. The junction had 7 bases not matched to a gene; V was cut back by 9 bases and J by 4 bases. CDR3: CATSDRPGYGYTF. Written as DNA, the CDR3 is TGTGCCACCTCGGACAGGCCGGGCTATGGCTACACCTTC.

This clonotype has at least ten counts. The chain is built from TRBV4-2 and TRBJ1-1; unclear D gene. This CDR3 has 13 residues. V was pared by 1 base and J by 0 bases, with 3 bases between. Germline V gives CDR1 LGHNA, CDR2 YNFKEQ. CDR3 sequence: CASSQAVNTEAFF. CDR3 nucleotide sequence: TGTGCCAGCAGCCAAGCGGTGAACACTGAAGCTTTCTTT.

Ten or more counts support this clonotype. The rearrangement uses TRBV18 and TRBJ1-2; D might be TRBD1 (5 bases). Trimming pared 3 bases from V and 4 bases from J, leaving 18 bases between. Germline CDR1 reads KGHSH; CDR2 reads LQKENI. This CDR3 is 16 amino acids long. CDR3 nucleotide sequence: TGTGCCAGCTCACCGCTTTCCGACAGAGACTTCTATGGCTACACCTTC. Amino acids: CASSPLSDRDFYGYTF.

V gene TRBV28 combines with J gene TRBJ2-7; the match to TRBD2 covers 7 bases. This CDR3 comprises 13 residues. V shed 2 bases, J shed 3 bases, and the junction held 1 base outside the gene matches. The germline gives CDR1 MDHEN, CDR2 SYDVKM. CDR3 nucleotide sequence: TGTGCCAGCAGTTTACCTAGCGGCTACGAGCAGTACTTC. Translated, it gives CASSLPSGYEQYF.

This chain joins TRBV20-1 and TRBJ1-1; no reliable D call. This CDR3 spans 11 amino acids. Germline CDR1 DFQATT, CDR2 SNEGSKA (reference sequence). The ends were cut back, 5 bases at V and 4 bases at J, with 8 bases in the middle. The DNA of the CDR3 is TGCAGTGCTCGGGTGACCACTGAAGCTTTCTTT. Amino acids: CSARVTTEAFF.

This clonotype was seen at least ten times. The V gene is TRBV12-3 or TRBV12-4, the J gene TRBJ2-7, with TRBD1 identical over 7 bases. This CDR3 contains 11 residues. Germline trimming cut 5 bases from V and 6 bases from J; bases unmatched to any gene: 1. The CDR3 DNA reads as TGTGCCAGCAGTGACAGGGCCGAGCAGTACTTC. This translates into CASSDRAEQYF.

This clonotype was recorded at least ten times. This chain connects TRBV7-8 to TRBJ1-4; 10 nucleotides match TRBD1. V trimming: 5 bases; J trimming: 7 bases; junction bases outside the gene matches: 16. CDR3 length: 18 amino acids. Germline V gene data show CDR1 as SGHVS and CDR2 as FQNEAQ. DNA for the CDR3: TGTGCCAGCAGCCCCCACACCGGGACAGGGGCCCTGGTTGAAAAACTGTTTTTT. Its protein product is CASSPHTGTGALVEKLFF.

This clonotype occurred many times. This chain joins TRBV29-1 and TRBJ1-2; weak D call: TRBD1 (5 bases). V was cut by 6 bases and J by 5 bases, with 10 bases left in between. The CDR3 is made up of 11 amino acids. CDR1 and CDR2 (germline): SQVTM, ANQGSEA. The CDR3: CSVTRAYGYTF. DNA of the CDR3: TGCAGCGTAACCAGGGCTTATGGCTACACCTTC.

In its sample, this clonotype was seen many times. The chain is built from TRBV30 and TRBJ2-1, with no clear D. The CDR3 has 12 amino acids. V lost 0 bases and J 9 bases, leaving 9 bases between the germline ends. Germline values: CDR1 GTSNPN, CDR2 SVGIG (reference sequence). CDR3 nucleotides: TGTGCCTGGAGTGTAGGTCGGGCTGAGCAGTTCTTC. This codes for CAWSVGRAEQFF.

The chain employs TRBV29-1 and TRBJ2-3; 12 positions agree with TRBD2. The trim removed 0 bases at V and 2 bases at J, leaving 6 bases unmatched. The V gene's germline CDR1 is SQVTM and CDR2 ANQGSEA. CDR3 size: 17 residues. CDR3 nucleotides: TGCAGCGTTGAAGATCCCCGACTAGCGGGAGTCACAGATACGCAGTATTTT. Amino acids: CSVEDPRLAGVTDTQYF.

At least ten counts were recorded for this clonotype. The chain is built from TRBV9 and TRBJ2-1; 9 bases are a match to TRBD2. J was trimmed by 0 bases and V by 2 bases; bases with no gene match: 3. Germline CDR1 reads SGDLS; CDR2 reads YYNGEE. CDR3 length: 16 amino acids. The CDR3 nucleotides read TGTGCCAGCAGCGTCTATAGCGGGAGCTCCTACAATGAGCAGTTCTTC. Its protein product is CASSVYSGSSYNEQFF.

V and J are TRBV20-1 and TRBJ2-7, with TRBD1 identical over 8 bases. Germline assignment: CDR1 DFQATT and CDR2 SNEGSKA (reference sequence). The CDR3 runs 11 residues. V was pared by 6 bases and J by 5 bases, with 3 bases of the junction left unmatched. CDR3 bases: TGCAGTGCCCGACAGGGGCACGAGCAGTACTTC. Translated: CSARQGHEQYF.